These T cell receptor beta chains were read from a single sample in a study of T cell changes during pregnancy in multiple sclerosis. Sequencing was performed with immunoSEQ multiplex PCR; in TCRdb, only in-frame clones are kept and a portion is missing. The sample lists under 20,000 clones, roughly 84% occurring once. This specimen was CD8+ T cells from peripheral blood mononuclear cells, taken after pregnancy. The receptors were sampled from a female donor with multiple sclerosis, enrolled in a pregnancy study. Each CDR3 is given with its conserved first and last residue. The order of the fields is clone size, D gene, J gene, V gene, CDR3 DNA, CDR3 protein. The D gene is left open where the match is weak. Part of the rows lack a size; the others show once, few, many or a class for expanded clones.

>NA|TRBD2|TRBJ2-7|TRBV7-3
TGTGCCAGCAGCCCCACGGGACTAGATACCCACGAGCAGTACTTC
CASSPTGLDTHEQYF
>NA|TRBD1|TRBJ1-1|TRBV5-5
TGTGCCAGCAGCCCCTCGGGACAGATAATGAACACTGAAGCTTTCTTT
CASSPSGQIMNTEAFF
>once|NA|TRBJ1-2|TRBV27
TGTGCCAGCAGTGCCGACAGCACTTATGGCTACACCTTC
CASSADSTYGYTF
>NA|NA|TRBJ1-2|TRBV4-1
TGCGCCAGCAGCCCAACCGAGAACTATGGCTACACCTTC
CASSPTENYGYTF
>NA|TRBD2|TRBJ2-3|TRBV7-3
TGTGCCAGCAGCTTACTAGCGGGGGACACAGATACGCAGTATTTT
CASSLLAGDTDTQYF
>medium-sized|NA|TRBJ2-2|TRBV6-1
TGTGCCAGCAGTGAGGTTATCGACGGACAAGGGGAGCTGTTTTTT
CASSEVIDGQGELFF
>NA|TRBD2|TRBJ2-1|TRBV7-9
TGTGCCAGCAGTCTAGCGGGGGGCAGACGAGAATCCTACAATGAGCAGTTCTTC
CASSLAGGRRESYNEQFF
>NA|TRBD2|TRBJ2-7|TRBV15
TGTGCCACCAGCAGAGCCGGGGGGGAGCAGTACTTC
CATSRAGGEQYF
>NA|TRBD1|TRBJ2-1|TRBV4-1
TGCGCCAGCAGCCAAGAGACAGGGGTGAATGAGCAGTTCTTC
CASSQETGVNEQFF
>NA|NA|TRBJ2-7|TRBV10-3
TGTGCCATCCTACACAGCCTCTCCTACGAGCAGTACTTC
CAILHSLSYEQYF